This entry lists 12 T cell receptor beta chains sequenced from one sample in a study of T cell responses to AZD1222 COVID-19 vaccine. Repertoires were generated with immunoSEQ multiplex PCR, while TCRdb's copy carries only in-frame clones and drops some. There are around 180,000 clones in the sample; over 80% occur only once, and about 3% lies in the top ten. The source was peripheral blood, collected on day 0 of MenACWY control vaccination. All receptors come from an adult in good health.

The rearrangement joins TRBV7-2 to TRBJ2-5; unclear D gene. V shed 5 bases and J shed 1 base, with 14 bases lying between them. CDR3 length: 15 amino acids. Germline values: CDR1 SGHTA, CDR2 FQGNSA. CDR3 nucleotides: TGTGCCAGCAGCATAGGGCTGGGCAGCCAAGAGACCCAGTACTTC. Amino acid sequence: CASSIGLGSQETQYF.

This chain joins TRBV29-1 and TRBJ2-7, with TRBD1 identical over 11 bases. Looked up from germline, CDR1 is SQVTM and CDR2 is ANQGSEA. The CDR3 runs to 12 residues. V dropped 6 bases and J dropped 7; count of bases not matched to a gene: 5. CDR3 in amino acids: CSVGTGGREQYF. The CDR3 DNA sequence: TGCAGCGTAGGGACAGGGGGTAGGGAGCAGTACTTC.

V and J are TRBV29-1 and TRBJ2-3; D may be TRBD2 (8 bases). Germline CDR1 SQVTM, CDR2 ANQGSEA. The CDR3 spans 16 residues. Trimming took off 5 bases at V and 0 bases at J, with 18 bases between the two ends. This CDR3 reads CSVPGTRGQSTDTQYF. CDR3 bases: TGCAGCGTTCCCGGGACTAGGGGACAGAGCACAGATACGCAGTATTTT.

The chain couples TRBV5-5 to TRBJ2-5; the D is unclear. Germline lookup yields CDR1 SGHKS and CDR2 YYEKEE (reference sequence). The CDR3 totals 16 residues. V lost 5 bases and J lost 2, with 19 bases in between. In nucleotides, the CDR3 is TGTGCCAGCAGTCAAAACCAAAGACCTTGGCAAGAGACCCAGTACTTC. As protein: CASSQNQRPWQETQYF.

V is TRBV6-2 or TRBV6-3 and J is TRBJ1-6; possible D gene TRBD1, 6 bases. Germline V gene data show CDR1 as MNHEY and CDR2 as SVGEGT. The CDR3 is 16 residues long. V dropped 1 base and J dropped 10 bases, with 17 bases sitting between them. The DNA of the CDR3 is TGTGCCAGCAGTTACTATGGCGCAGGGGAGAGCTCACCCCTCCACTTT. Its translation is CASSYYGAGESSPLHF.

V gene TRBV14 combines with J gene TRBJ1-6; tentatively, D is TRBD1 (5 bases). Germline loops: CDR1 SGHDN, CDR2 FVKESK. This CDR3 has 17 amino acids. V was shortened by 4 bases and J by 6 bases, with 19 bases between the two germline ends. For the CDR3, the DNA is TGTGCCAGCAGCCCCCATTCCGGGACTGGAGTTAATTCACCCCTCCACTTT. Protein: CASSPHSGTGVNSPLHF.

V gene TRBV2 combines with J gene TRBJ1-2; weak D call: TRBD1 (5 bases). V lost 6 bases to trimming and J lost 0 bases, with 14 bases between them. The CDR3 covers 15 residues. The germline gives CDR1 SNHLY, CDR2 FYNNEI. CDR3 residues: CASSVVGGSNYGYTF. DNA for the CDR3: TGTGCCAGCAGCGTTGTTGGGGGTTCTAACTATGGCTACACCTTC. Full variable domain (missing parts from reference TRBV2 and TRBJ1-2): EPEVTQTPSHQVTQMGQEVILRCVPISNHLYFYWYRQILGQKVEFLVSFYNNEISEKSEIFDDQFSVERPDGSNFTLKIRSTKLEDSAMYFCASSVVGGSNYGYTFGSGTRLTVV.

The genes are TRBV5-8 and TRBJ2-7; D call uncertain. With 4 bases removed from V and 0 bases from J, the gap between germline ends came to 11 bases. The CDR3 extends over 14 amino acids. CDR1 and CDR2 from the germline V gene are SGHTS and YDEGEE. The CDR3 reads CASSKGPTSYEQYF. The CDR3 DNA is TGTGCCAGCAGCAAAGGGCCTACCTCCTACGAGCAGTACTTC.

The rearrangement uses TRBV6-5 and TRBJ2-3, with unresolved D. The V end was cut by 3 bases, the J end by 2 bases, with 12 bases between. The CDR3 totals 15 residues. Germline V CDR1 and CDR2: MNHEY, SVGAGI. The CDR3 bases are TGTGCCAGCAGTTATTCGGATCGAAACACAGATACGCAGTATTTT. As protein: CASSYSDRNTDTQYF.

The CDR3 region has the DNA TGCAGCGTTGTCGAGGGGATGGATACGCAGTATTTT. This sequence encodes CSVVEGMDTQYF. V usage is TRBV29-1 and J usage is TRBJ2-3; either TRBD1 or TRBD2 may fit D (5 bases each). This CDR3 region has 12 residues. V lost 4 bases to trimming and J lost 6 bases, with 11 bases between them. Germline V lookup: CDR1 SQVTM, CDR2 ANQGSEA.

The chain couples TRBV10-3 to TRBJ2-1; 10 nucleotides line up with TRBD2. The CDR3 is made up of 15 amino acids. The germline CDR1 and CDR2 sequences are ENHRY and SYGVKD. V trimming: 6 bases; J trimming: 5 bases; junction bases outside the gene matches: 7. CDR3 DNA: TGTGCCATCAGGGGAAGCGGGGGGGCCCACAATGAGCAGTTCTTC. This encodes CAIRGSGGAHNEQFF.

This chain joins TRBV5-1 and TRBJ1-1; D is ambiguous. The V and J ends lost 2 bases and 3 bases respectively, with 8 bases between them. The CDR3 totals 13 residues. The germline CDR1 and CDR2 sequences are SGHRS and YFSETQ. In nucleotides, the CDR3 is TGCGCCAGCAGCTTCTCAGGCGACACTGAAGCTTTCTTT. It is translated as CASSFSGDTEAFF.